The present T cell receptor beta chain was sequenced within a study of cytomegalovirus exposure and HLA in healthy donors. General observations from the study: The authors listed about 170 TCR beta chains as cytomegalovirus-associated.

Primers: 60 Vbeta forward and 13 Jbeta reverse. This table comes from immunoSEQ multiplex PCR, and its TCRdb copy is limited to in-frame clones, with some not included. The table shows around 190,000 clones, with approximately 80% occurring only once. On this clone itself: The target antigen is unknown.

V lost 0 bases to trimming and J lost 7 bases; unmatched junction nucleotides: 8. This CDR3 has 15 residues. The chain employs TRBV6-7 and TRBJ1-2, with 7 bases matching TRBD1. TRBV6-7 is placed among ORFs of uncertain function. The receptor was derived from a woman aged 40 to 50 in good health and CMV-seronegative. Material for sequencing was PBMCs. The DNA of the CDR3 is TGTGCCAGCAGTTACTCGTCAGGGGGAAGTGGTGGCTACACCTTC. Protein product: CASSYSSGGSGGYTF.